A selection of T cell receptor beta chains follows, all from one sample in a study of T cells in Graves' hyperthyroidism and ophthalmopathy. One entry per CDR3 protein results from TCRdb running MiXCR on the multiplex PCR reads. Seen here are around 200,000 distinct CDR3 sequences, approximately 20% observed once, and the top ten hold around two fifths. The sample taken for sequencing was blood. These receptors were obtained from a man aged 40-49 years with Graves' hyperthyroidism. Each CDR3 is given with its conserved first and last residue. Each record gives: D gene, clone size, CDR3 length, V gene, J gene, CDR3 DNA, CDR3 protein. D genes are given only for firm matches. Expanded clones get a size class; other rows say once, few or many, or leave the size out.

d_gene: .; abundance: many; len: 15; v_gene: TRBV15; j_gene: TRBJ1-6; CDR3nt: TGTGCCACCAGCTTAGGGACACGGGGTAATTCACCCCTCCACTTT; CDR3aa: CATSLGTRGNSPLHF
d_gene: .; abundance: few; len: 15; v_gene: TRBV27; j_gene: TRBJ1-6; CDR3nt: TGTGCCAGCAGTTTTGGGGGTTTTTTAAATTCACCCCTCCACTTT; CDR3aa: CASSFGGFLNSPLHF
d_gene: TRBD1; abundance: .; len: 14; v_gene: TRBV6-1; j_gene: TRBJ2-1; CDR3nt: TGTGCCAGCAGGATCCTGGGACAGGGGGGTGAGCAGTTCTTC; CDR3aa: CASRILGQGGEQFF
d_gene: TRBD1; abundance: .; len: 15; v_gene: TRBV7-9; j_gene: TRBJ2-2; CDR3nt: TGTGCCAGCAGCCCTTCTTACAGGGGGACCGGTGGGCTGTTTTTT; CDR3aa: CASSPSYRGTGGLFF
d_gene: TRBD1; abundance: .; len: 15; v_gene: TRBV12-3/TRBV12-4; j_gene: TRBJ2-3; CDR3nt: TGTGCCAGCACCATCGACAGGGCCACCACAGATACGCAGTATTTT; CDR3aa: CASTIDRATTDTQYF
d_gene: .; abundance: many; len: 13; v_gene: TRBV6-1; j_gene: TRBJ1-6; CDR3nt: TGTGCCAGCAGTCGCGGACGGGAGTCGCCCCTCCACTTT; CDR3aa: CASSRGRESPLHF
d_gene: .; abundance: many; len: 16; v_gene: TRBV30; j_gene: TRBJ2-7; CDR3nt: TGTGCCTGGAGTGATCAGAGGGCAGGGGTCGTCAACGAGCAGTACTTC; CDR3aa: CAWSDQRAGVVNEQYF
d_gene: .; abundance: .; len: 14; v_gene: TRBV6-1; j_gene: TRBJ2-3; CDR3nt: TGTGCCAGCGGTCGGGCAGTGCCCACAGATACGCAGTATTTT; CDR3aa: CASGRAVPTDTQYF
d_gene: .; abundance: .; len: 16; v_gene: TRBV5-1; j_gene: TRBJ2-1; CDR3nt: TGCGCCAGCAGCCAAGGGTTGATTCGCAGGGTCGATGAGCAGTTCTTC; CDR3aa: CASSQGLIRRVDEQFF
d_gene: .; abundance: many; len: 13; v_gene: TRBV20-1; j_gene: TRBJ2-7; CDR3nt: TGCAGTGCTGATGGACTGAACTCCTACGAGCAGTACTTC; CDR3aa: CSADGLNSYEQYF
d_gene: TRBD2; abundance: many; len: 18; v_gene: TRBV9; j_gene: TRBJ2-2; CDR3nt: TGTGCCAGCAGCGCCGCTAGCGGGGGGAGTGGGGTCACCGGGGAGCTGTTTTTT; CDR3aa: CASSAASGGSGVTGELFF
d_gene: TRBD1; abundance: many; len: 14; v_gene: TRBV20-1; j_gene: TRBJ2-1; CDR3nt: TGCAGTGCGCCGCGGCCGGGACAGGGCAGCGAGCAGTTCTTC; CDR3aa: CSAPRPGQGSEQFF
d_gene: .; abundance: few; len: 14; v_gene: TRBV5-1; j_gene: TRBJ1-3; CDR3nt: TGCGCCAGCAGCTTGTCAGACTCTGGAAACACCATATATTTT; CDR3aa: CASSLSDSGNTIYF
d_gene: TRBD1; abundance: many; len: 14; v_gene: TRBV5-6; j_gene: TRBJ1-2; CDR3nt: TGTGCCAGCAGCATCGGGACAGGAGGCGTTGGCTACACCTTC; CDR3aa: CASSIGTGGVGYTF
d_gene: .; abundance: many; len: 14; v_gene: TRBV7-2; j_gene: TRBJ1-2; CDR3nt: TGTGCCAGCAGCTTAGCGGAGGGTTTGTATGGCTACACCTTC; CDR3aa: CASSLAEGLYGYTF
d_gene: TRBD1; abundance: many; len: 17; v_gene: TRBV7-2; j_gene: TRBJ1-6; CDR3nt: TGTGCCAGCAGCAGGCCAGGGACAGGGTTTGATAATTCACCCCTCCACTTT; CDR3aa: CASSRPGTGFDNSPLHF
d_gene: TRBD1; abundance: .; len: 14; v_gene: TRBV5-6; j_gene: TRBJ2-5; CDR3nt: TGTGCCAGCAGCTTGGGACAGGGACCTTTAGTTCAGTACTTC; CDR3aa: CASSLGQGPLVQYF
d_gene: TRBD1; abundance: many; len: 16; v_gene: TRBV6-6; j_gene: TRBJ2-5; CDR3nt: TGTGCCAGCAGTTACTCGACAGGGGGCCAAAAAGAGACCCAGTACTTC; CDR3aa: CASSYSTGGQKETQYF
d_gene: .; abundance: many; len: 14; v_gene: TRBV7-3; j_gene: TRBJ2-2; CDR3nt: TGTGCCAGCAGCCCCAGTCCGGGCCCCGGGGAGCTGTTTTTT; CDR3aa: CASSPSPGPGELFF
d_gene: TRBD2; abundance: many; len: 16; v_gene: TRBV20-1; j_gene: TRBJ2-1; CDR3nt: TGCAGTGCTAGACTTAGCGGGGGTAAGGGCTACAATGAGCAGTTCTTC; CDR3aa: CSARLSGGKGYNEQFF
d_gene: TRBD1; abundance: many; len: 14; v_gene: TRBV5-1; j_gene: TRBJ2-3; CDR3nt: TGCGCCAGCGCGAAGGACAGGTACCCAGATACGCAGTATTTT; CDR3aa: CASAKDRYPDTQYF
d_gene: TRBD1; abundance: many; len: 17; v_gene: TRBV9; j_gene: TRBJ2-2; CDR3nt: TGTGCCAGCAGCGCCGGACAGGGGGCTACCAACACCGGGGAGCTGTTTTTT; CDR3aa: CASSAGQGATNTGELFF
d_gene: .; abundance: many; len: 13; v_gene: TRBV20-1; j_gene: TRBJ2-5; CDR3nt: TGCAGTGCTAGAGTACCGGGCCAGGAGACCCAGTACTTC; CDR3aa: CSARVPGQETQYF
d_gene: .; abundance: many; len: 12; v_gene: TRBV2; j_gene: TRBJ2-5; CDR3nt: TGTGCCAGCAGTGAGGGGGGCGTGTTAGAGTACTTC; CDR3aa: CASSEGGVLEYF
d_gene: TRBD1; abundance: many; len: 15; v_gene: TRBV9; j_gene: TRBJ1-1; CDR3nt: TGTGCCAGCAGCGGGGGACAGGGAAGGAGCACTGAAGCTTTCTTT; CDR3aa: CASSGGQGRSTEAFF
d_gene: .; abundance: many; len: 16; v_gene: TRBV20-1; j_gene: TRBJ1-3; CDR3nt: TGCAGTGCTAAACTCCCGGGACGTCGCTCTGGAAACACCATATATTTT; CDR3aa: CSAKLPGRRSGNTIYF
d_gene: TRBD2; abundance: .; len: 17; v_gene: TRBV6-5; j_gene: TRBJ2-7; CDR3nt: TGTGCCAGCAGTTACGGAAAATTAGCGGGGGTGACCTACGAGCAGTACTTC; CDR3aa: CASSYGKLAGVTYEQYF
d_gene: .; abundance: many; len: 12; v_gene: TRBV2; j_gene: TRBJ2-7; CDR3nt: TGTGCCAGCAGCCGGGGTCCATACGAGCAGTACTTC; CDR3aa: CASSRGPYEQYF
d_gene: TRBD1; abundance: many; len: 14; v_gene: TRBV2; j_gene: TRBJ1-4; CDR3nt: TGTGCCAGCAGTGCGAACAGGGGTGATGAAAAACTGTTTTTT; CDR3aa: CASSANRGDEKLFF
d_gene: TRBD1; abundance: .; len: 16; v_gene: TRBV9; j_gene: TRBJ1-3; CDR3nt: TGTGCCAGCAGCGTCGGACAGGGGATAACTGGAAACACCATATATTTT; CDR3aa: CASSVGQGITGNTIYF
d_gene: .; abundance: many; len: 15; v_gene: TRBV9; j_gene: TRBJ2-1; CDR3nt: TGTGCCAGCAGCGTACTAGTATCAGAGGTGGATGAGCAGTTCTTC; CDR3aa: CASSVLVSEVDEQFF
d_gene: TRBD1; abundance: many; len: 13; v_gene: TRBV6-1; j_gene: TRBJ2-5; CDR3nt: TGTGCCAGCAGCATGGGACAGGGTGAGACCCAGTACTTC; CDR3aa: CASSMGQGETQYF
d_gene: .; abundance: .; len: 14; v_gene: TRBV11-2; j_gene: TRBJ2-7; CDR3nt: TGTGCCAGCAGCCAAGGACGGAGCTCCTACGAGCAGTACTTC; CDR3aa: CASSQGRSSYEQYF
d_gene: .; abundance: many; len: 15; v_gene: TRBV7-9; j_gene: TRBJ1-5; CDR3nt: TGTGCCAGCAGCGGATCCGGGATCGGGTATCAGCCCCAGCATTTT; CDR3aa: CASSGSGIGYQPQHF
d_gene: TRBD2; abundance: many; len: 16; v_gene: TRBV28; j_gene: TRBJ2-1; CDR3nt: TGTGCCAGCAGTTTAGAAGGGCGGGGGATGACCCATGAGCAGTTCTTC; CDR3aa: CASSLEGRGMTHEQFF
d_gene: .; abundance: few; len: 13; v_gene: TRBV6-2/TRBV6-3; j_gene: TRBJ1-2; CDR3nt: TGTGCCAGCAGTATACAGGAGAACTATGGCTACACCTTC; CDR3aa: CASSIQENYGYTF
d_gene: TRBD2; abundance: .; len: 15; v_gene: TRBV4-2; j_gene: TRBJ2-3; CDR3nt: TGTGCCAGCAGCCAAGTAGCGGGGGACACAGATACGCAGTATTTT; CDR3aa: CASSQVAGDTDTQYF
d_gene: .; abundance: few; len: 15; v_gene: TRBV3-1; j_gene: TRBJ2-5; CDR3nt: TGTGCCAGCAGCCAAGATGAAGCGACCCCCGGGACCCAGTACTTC; CDR3aa: CASSQDEATPGTQYF
d_gene: .; abundance: many; len: 14; v_gene: TRBV4-3; j_gene: TRBJ2-7; CDR3nt: TGCGCCAGCAGCCAGTGGGACGCAGACTACGAGCAGTACTTC; CDR3aa: CASSQWDADYEQYF
d_gene: TRBD1; abundance: .; len: 16; v_gene: TRBV10-3; j_gene: TRBJ2-1; CDR3nt: TGTGCCATCAGGGGGGGGGGACAGGGGGCTGCGGATGAGCAGTTCTTC; CDR3aa: CAIRGGGQGAADEQFF
d_gene: .; abundance: once; len: 13; v_gene: TRBV5-1; j_gene: TRBJ1-3; CDR3nt: TGCGCCAGCAGCCCGACGGGTAGAAACACCATATATTTT; CDR3aa: CASSPTGRNTIYF
d_gene: .; abundance: many; len: 15; v_gene: TRBV7-2; j_gene: TRBJ2-7; CDR3nt: TGTGCCAGCAGCTTAGTGCGGGGGCACTCCTACGAGCAGTACTTC; CDR3aa: CASSLVRGHSYEQYF
d_gene: .; abundance: many; len: 13; v_gene: TRBV7-9; j_gene: TRBJ2-7; CDR3nt: TGTGCCAGCAGACAGGACAGAGTGTATGAGCAGTACTTC; CDR3aa: CASRQDRVYEQYF
d_gene: TRBD2; abundance: .; len: 15; v_gene: TRBV4-2; j_gene: TRBJ2-5; CDR3nt: TGTGCCAGCAGCCAAGAGCGGGGGGGCCAAGAGACCCAGTACTTC; CDR3aa: CASSQERGGQETQYF
d_gene: .; abundance: few; len: 15; v_gene: TRBV10-3; j_gene: TRBJ2-1; CDR3nt: TGTGCCATCAGTGGCGACCCGGGCTCCTACAATGAGCAGTTCTTC; CDR3aa: CAISGDPGSYNEQFF
d_gene: TRBD1; abundance: many; len: 13; v_gene: TRBV9; j_gene: TRBJ2-7; CDR3nt: TGTGCCAGCAGCCCCGGACAGGGGGCAGGGCAGTACTTC; CDR3aa: CASSPGQGAGQYF
d_gene: TRBD2; abundance: few; len: 17; v_gene: TRBV27; j_gene: TRBJ2-3; CDR3nt: TGTGCCAGCAGTTTAAGGGTAGCGGGACGATATACAGATACGCAGTATTTT; CDR3aa: CASSLRVAGRYTDTQYF
d_gene: .; abundance: many; len: 15; v_gene: TRBV19; j_gene: TRBJ2-1; CDR3nt: TGTGCCAGTAGTATAGAACAGGGAAGTCGGAATGAGCAGTTCTTC; CDR3aa: CASSIEQGSRNEQFF
d_gene: .; abundance: few; len: 14; v_gene: TRBV7-9; j_gene: TRBJ1-4; CDR3nt: TGTGCCAGCAGCCCTACAGGGAGAGGTGAAAAACTGTTTTTT; CDR3aa: CASSPTGRGEKLFF
d_gene: .; abundance: .; len: 14; v_gene: TRBV2; j_gene: TRBJ2-6; CDR3nt: TGTGCCAGCAGTGACGGTCGGGGGGCCAACGTCCTGACTTTC; CDR3aa: CASSDGRGANVLTF
d_gene: .; abundance: few; len: 14; v_gene: TRBV20-1; j_gene: TRBJ1-1; CDR3nt: TGCAGTGCTAGAGTTGGGGGGCTGGACACTGAAGCTTTCTTT; CDR3aa: CSARVGGLDTEAFF
d_gene: .; abundance: many; len: 12; v_gene: TRBV30; j_gene: TRBJ2-5; CDR3nt: TGTGCCTGGAGTGTAACCGCGTGGACCCAGTACTTC; CDR3aa: CAWSVTAWTQYF
d_gene: .; abundance: many; len: 15; v_gene: TRBV28; j_gene: TRBJ1-5; CDR3nt: TGTGCCAGCAGTAAATTTTCAGGGAGCAATCAGCCCCAGCATTTT; CDR3aa: CASSKFSGSNQPQHF
d_gene: TRBD2; abundance: .; len: 13; v_gene: TRBV5-1; j_gene: TRBJ2-3; CDR3nt: TGCGCCAGCAACGGGGGGGGCACAGATACGCAGTATTTT; CDR3aa: CASNGGGTDTQYF
d_gene: TRBD1; abundance: many; len: 13; v_gene: TRBV7-9; j_gene: TRBJ2-3; CDR3nt: TGTGCCGGGGAGGACAGGGCCACAGATACGCAGTATTTT; CDR3aa: CAGEDRATDTQYF
d_gene: TRBD1; abundance: .; len: 13; v_gene: TRBV12-3/TRBV12-4; j_gene: TRBJ2-5; CDR3nt: TGTGCCAGCAGTACGGGACAGCGGGAGACCCAGTACTTC; CDR3aa: CASSTGQRETQYF
d_gene: .; abundance: .; len: 12; v_gene: TRBV12-3/TRBV12-4; j_gene: TRBJ2-6; CDR3nt: TGTGCCAGCCCCCCTGGGGCCAACGTCCTGACTTTC; CDR3aa: CASPPGANVLTF